This TCR beta chain stems from a study of T cell responses to AZD1222 COVID-19 vaccine. Study results and caveats: Baseline serology detected seropositivity in only six AZD1222 recipients. Sampled repertoires all dated from after the peak T cell response. Nearly half of unique spike-specific TCRs reportedly avoided B.1.351 and B.1.1.7 mutated regions. Donors were largely white British and mainly female; clonal diversity was possibly underestimated.

Trimming left V 6 bases short and J 7 bases short, with 16 bases between. The CDR3 has 14 amino acids. Germline V lookup: CDR1 MNHEY, CDR2 SMNVEV (reference sequence). With respect to this clone: Its antigen is not known.

Only in-frame clones appear in the TCRdb table, and some are missing; sequencing was by immunoSEQ multiplex PCR. The sample records 70,000 to 95,000 clones, just under 90% being singletons. This receptor was taken from an adult in good health. The chain employs TRBV27 and TRBJ1-5; D is undetermined. The specimen comprised peripheral blood, sampled on day 0 of MenACWY control vaccination. The CDR3 DNA follows: TGTGCCAGCAGGGCGGGCCCGGCGGGCCAGCCCCAGCATTTT. Protein product: CASRAGPAGQPQHF.